The 21 T cell receptor beta chains presented below share a single source sample, sequenced in a study of follicular helper T cells after annual influenza vaccination. The time point is: 2014-2015 season, 7 days after vaccination. The data were produced by immunoSEQ multiplex PCR, yet TCRdb's version contains in-frame clones alone and is incomplete. Of some 10,000 clones listed, about four fifths are singletons. The sample here was CXCR5- memory CD4+ T cells sorted from blood, taken 7 days after influenza vaccination. The source is an adult who received the influenza vaccine.

The gene calls are TRBV6-5 and TRBJ2-7; D not resolved. CDR3 length: 14 amino acids. Trimming stripped 5 bases from V and 2 bases from J, with 13 bases between. The germline V gene has CDR1 MNHEY and CDR2 SVGAGI. CDR3 DNA: TGTGCCAGCAGTCTGGGCTCGGCGGCCTACGAGCAGTACTTC. Translating it yields CASSLGSAAYEQYF.

The genes are TRBV19 and TRBJ1-2, with TRBD1 as a possible D gene (5 bases). Trimming shortened V by 6 bases and J by 5 bases, and 16 bases separated the two germline ends. The germline CDR1 and CDR2 sequences are LNHDA and SQIVND (reference sequence). The CDR3 loop spans 14 amino acids. CDR3 sequence: CASRTQGGAYGYTF. The CDR3, as DNA: TGTGCCAGTAGGACTCAGGGAGGGGCTTATGGCTACACCTTC.

The chain has TRBV6-6 and TRBJ1-1, with 7 bases that match TRBD1. Per the germline V gene, CDR1 is MNHNY and CDR2 is SVGAGI (reference sequence). Losses at the gene ends were 8 bases for V and 0 bases for J; bases not matched to a gene: 3. The CDR3 covers 13 residues. The CDR3 sequence: CASEQGMNTEAFF. The DNA of the CDR3 is TGTGCCAGCGAACAGGGGATGAACACTGAAGCTTTCTTT.

The genes are TRBV7-2 and TRBJ1-2, with 8 bases fitting TRBD1. Germline assignment: CDR1 SGHTA and CDR2 FQGNSA. J gave up 1 base and V 1 base, and 8 bases lay outside the gene matches. This CDR3 spans 17 amino acids. CDR3 loop: CASSLVPGQEFNYGYTF. The CDR3 DNA follows: TGTGCCAGCAGCTTAGTACCGGGACAGGAATTTAACTATGGCTACACCTTC. The full variable domain, completed using reference TRBV7-2 and TRBJ1-2, is GAGVSQSPSNKVTEKGKDVELRCDPISGHTALYWYRQSLGQGLEFLIYFQGNSAPDKSGLPSDRFSAERTGGSVSTLTIQRTQQEDSAVYLCASSLVPGQEFNYGYTFGSGTRLTVV.

This rearrangement joins TRBV5-1 to TRBJ1-1, with D uncertain. The germline gives CDR1 SGHRS, CDR2 YFSETQ. There are 14 residues in the CDR3. V was cut by 0 bases and J by 0 bases, with 6 bases left in between. The CDR3 here is CASSLGDVNTEAFF. CDR3 DNA: TGCGCCAGCAGCTTGGGGGATGTGAACACTGAAGCTTTCTTT.

This clone came up once. The chain carries TRBV7-2 and TRBJ1-6; D not resolved. V gave up 1 base and J gave up 7 bases, with 11 bases separating them. The CDR3 has 15 amino acids. The germline V gene encodes CDR1 SGHTA and CDR2 FQGNSA. The CDR3 region is CASSLDKGGNSPLHF. The CDR3 DNA reads as TGTGCCAGCAGCTTAGATAAGGGAGGGAATTCACCCCTCCACTTT.

This clone was seen only once. The rearrangement uses TRBV18 and TRBJ1-2, with 7 bases that match TRBD1. The CDR3 contains 14 residues. Germline V CDR1 and CDR2: KGHSH, LQKENI. Trimming removed 5 bases from V and 8 bases from J; junction bases left unmatched: 11. The CDR3 DNA is TGTGCCAGCTCAGTTTTTACGACAGGGTTCGGCTACACCTTC. Translated: CASSVFTTGFGYTF. Supplemented by reference TRBV18 and TRBJ1-2, the full variable domain reads NAGVMQNPRHLVRRRGQEARLRCSPMKGHSHVYWYRQLPEEGLKFMVYLQKENIIDESGMPKERFSAEFPKEGPSILRIQQVVRGDSAAYFCASSVFTTGFGYTFGSGTRLTVV.

The table lists this clone with a count of one. The chain links TRBV4-2 to TRBJ2-2; D is undetermined. Between the trimmed V and J ends, which lost 6 bases and 0 bases, there was a span of 8 bases. Germline V gene lookup returns CDR1 LGHNA and CDR2 YNFKEQ. The CDR3 loop spans 14 amino acids. CDR3 sequence (DNA): TGTGCCAGCAGGAAGGATGCGAACACCGGGGAGCTGTTTTTT. It encodes CASRKDANTGELFF.

The chain links TRBV4-3 to TRBJ2-7; 9 bases map to TRBD1. The CDR3 contains 14 residues. The trim removed 3 bases at V and 5 bases at J, leaving 5 bases unmatched. The germline V gene has CDR1 LGHNA and CDR2 YSLEER. CDR3 DNA sequence: TGCGCCAGCAGCCACACTTGGACAGGGGACGAGCAGTACTTC. Translated, it gives CASSHTWTGDEQYF.

Only one count was recorded for this clone. This rearrangement joins TRBV5-4 to TRBJ2-3, with 11 bases fitting TRBD2. Per the germline V gene, CDR1 is SGHNT and CDR2 is YYREEE (reference sequence). The CDR3 spans 17 residues. J gave up 8 bases and V 4 bases, and 15 bases lay outside the gene matches. The CDR3 DNA follows: TGTGCCAGCAGCCGTCCAACTAGCGGGGGTTTAAGCGGTACGCAGTATTTT. This gives the protein CASSRPTSGGLSGTQYF.

This chain joins TRBV7-3 and TRBJ2-5, with D perhaps matching TRBD2 (5 bases). The CDR3 runs 15 residues. Looked up from germline, CDR1 is SGHTA and CDR2 is FQGTGA. Trimming stripped 0 bases from V and 2 bases from J, with 10 bases between. Here the CDR3 reads CASSLTTRRQETQYF. In nucleotides, the CDR3 is TGTGCCAGCAGCTTAACAACTAGGAGGCAAGAGACCCAGTACTTC.

The J gene is TRBJ2-5, the V gene TRBV5-1; no clear D. Germline values: CDR1 SGHRS, CDR2 YFSETQ. V lost 2 bases to trimming and J lost 3 bases, with 14 bases between them. This CDR3 contains 15 residues. In DNA, the CDR3 is TGCGCCAGCAGCTTCGGCAGGCCGGCTGAAGAGACCCAGTACTTC. Protein product: CASSFGRPAEETQYF.

The chain links TRBV6-5 to TRBJ2-7; D ambiguous. The CDR3 covers 14 residues. Trimming stripped 7 bases from V and 3 bases from J, with 16 bases between. Per germline, CDR1 MNHEY and CDR2 SVGAGI. The CDR3 DNA is TGTGCCAGCACCACGGACGGAGCCAACTACGAGCAGTACTTC. Protein: CASTTDGANYEQYF.

The V gene is TRBV12-5, the J gene TRBJ2-1; no reliable D call. The CDR3 totals 12 residues. Trimming removed 1 base at V and 7 bases at J, with 5 bases between. Germline lookup yields CDR1 LGHNT and CDR2 FRNRAP. CDR3 nucleotide sequence: TGTGCTAGTGGTTTGGGCAGGAATGAGCAGTTCTTC. The encoded protein is CASGLGRNEQFF. The entire variable domain, with the rest obtained from reference TRBV12-5 and TRBJ2-1, is as follows: DARVTQTPRHKVTEMGQEVTMRCQPILGHNTVFWYRQTMMQGLELLAYFRNRAPLDDSGMPKDRFSAEMPDATLATLKIQPSEPRDSAVYFCASGLGRNEQFFGPGTRLTVL.

V usage is TRBV27 and J usage is TRBJ1-3; TRBD1 agrees at 11 bases. CDR1 is MNHEY, CDR2 SMNVEV, per germline (reference sequence). The V segment lost 7 bases and the J segment 1 base; nucleotides outside the gene matches: 18. The CDR3 covers 20 residues. The CDR3 nucleotides are TGTGCCAGCAACCCGAAAGAGTGGGGGACAGGGGGTTTGTCTGGAAACACCATATATTTT. Translating it yields CASNPKEWGTGGLSGNTIYF.

The sample holds a few counts of this clone. V is TRBV5-8 and J is TRBJ2-7; no definite D call. The CDR3 length is 13 residues. Germline V gene data show CDR1 as SGHTS and CDR2 as YDEGEE. Between the trimmed V and J ends, which lost 0 bases and 2 bases, there was a span of 6 bases. CDR3 in DNA: TGTGCCAGCAGCTTGGCCCAGCCCTACGAGCAGTACTTC. This sequence encodes CASSLAQPYEQYF.

CDR3: CASSLGTEYGYTF. The CDR3 DNA reads TGTGCCAGCAGCCTAGGGACAGAATATGGCTACACCTTC. The chain couples TRBV7-2 to TRBJ1-2; 7 bases are shared with TRBD1. This CDR3 contains 13 residues. CDR1 SGHTA and CDR2 FQGNSA come from the germline V gene. Losses at the gene ends were 5 bases for V and 5 bases for J; bases not matched to a gene: 5.

The CDR3 region is CASSLVGQVTQPQHF. DNA for the CDR3: TGTGCCAGCAGCTTGGTTGGACAGGTCACTCAGCCCCAGCATTTT. The J gene is TRBJ1-5, the V gene TRBV5-8, with 7 bases fitting TRBD1. V shed 0 bases and J 6 bases; nucleotides not matched to a gene: 6. The germline gives CDR1 SGHTS, CDR2 YDEGEE. The CDR3 length is 15 residues.

The J gene is TRBJ2-6, the V gene TRBV6-5; a possible D gene is TRBD2 (6 bases). This CDR3 is 14 amino acids long. Per the germline V gene, CDR1 is MNHEY and CDR2 is SVGAGI. The germline V and J ends were trimmed by 6 bases and 3 bases, with 9 bases remaining between them. The DNA for the CDR3 is TGTGCCAGCAGCGGGAGTCGTGGGGCCAACGTCCTGACTTTC. Its protein product is CASSGSRGANVLTF.

The chain links TRBV23-1 to TRBJ1-5; D gene uncertain. TRBV23-1 is sorted into the ORF group, with uncertain function. The CDR3 totals 11 residues. Trimming left V 8 bases short and J 5 bases short, with 7 bases between. The CDR3 loop is CASGSHQPQHF. Here the CDR3 DNA reads TGCGCCAGCGGGAGCCATCAGCCCCAGCATTTT.

The genes are TRBV7-2 and TRBJ2-5; D is unresolved. V lost 2 bases to trimming and J lost 5 bases, with 6 bases between them. Germline values: CDR1 SGHTA, CDR2 FQGNSA. The CDR3 consists of 12 residues. The CDR3 loop reads CASSLSLETQYF. The CDR3 bases are TGTGCCAGCAGCTTAAGTTTGGAGACCCAGTACTTC.